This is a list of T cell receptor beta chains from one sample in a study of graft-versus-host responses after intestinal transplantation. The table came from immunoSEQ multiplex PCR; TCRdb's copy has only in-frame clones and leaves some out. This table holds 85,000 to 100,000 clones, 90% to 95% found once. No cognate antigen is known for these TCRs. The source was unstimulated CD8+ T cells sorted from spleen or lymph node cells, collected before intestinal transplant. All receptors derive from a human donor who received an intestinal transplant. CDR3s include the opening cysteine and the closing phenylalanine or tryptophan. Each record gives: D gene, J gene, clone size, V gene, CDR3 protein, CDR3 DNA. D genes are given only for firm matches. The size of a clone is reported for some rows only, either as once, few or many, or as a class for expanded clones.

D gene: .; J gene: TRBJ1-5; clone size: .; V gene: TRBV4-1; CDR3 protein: CASSQATGQPQHF; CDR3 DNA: TGCGCCAGCAGCCAAGCAACGGGGCAGCCCCAGCATTTT
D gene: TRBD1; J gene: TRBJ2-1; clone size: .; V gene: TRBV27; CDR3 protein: CASSLVAGTGAYNEQFF; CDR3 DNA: TGTGCCAGCAGTTTAGTAGCCGGGACAGGGGCTTACAATGAGCAGTTCTTC
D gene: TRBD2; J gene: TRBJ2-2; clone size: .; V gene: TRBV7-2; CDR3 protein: CASSLDLTTLAGSGGELFF; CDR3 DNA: TGTGCCAGCAGCTTGGACCTTACTACGCTAGCGGGGTCGGGCGGGGAGCTGTTTTTT
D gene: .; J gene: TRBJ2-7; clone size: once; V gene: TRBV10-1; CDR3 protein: CASSESSTHFPYEQYF; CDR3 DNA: TGCGCCAGCAGTGAGTCGAGTACTCATTTCCCCTACGAGCAGTACTTC
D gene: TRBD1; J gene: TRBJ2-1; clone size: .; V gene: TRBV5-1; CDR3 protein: CASSLDRGNEQFF; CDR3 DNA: TGCGCCAGCAGCTTGGACAGGGGTAATGAGCAGTTCTTC
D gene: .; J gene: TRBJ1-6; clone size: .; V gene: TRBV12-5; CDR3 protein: CASVGTTDGSPLHF; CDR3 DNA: TGTGCTAGTGTTGGGACAACAGATGGTTCACCCCTCCACTTT
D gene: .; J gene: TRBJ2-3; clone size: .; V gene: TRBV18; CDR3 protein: CASSPDNAGVDTQYF; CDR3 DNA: TGTGCCAGCTCACCAGATAATGCCGGAGTAGATACGCAGTATTTT
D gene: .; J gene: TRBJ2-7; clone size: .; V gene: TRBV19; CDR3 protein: CASSIGSSEQYF; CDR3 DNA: TGTGCCAGTAGTATAGGTAGTTCCGAGCAGTACTTC
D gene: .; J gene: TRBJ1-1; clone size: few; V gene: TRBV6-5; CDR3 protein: CASGGTEAFF; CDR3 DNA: TGTGCCAGCGGGGGGACTGAAGCTTTCTTT
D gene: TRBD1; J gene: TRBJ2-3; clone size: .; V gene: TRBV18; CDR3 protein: CASSQATGTGVRWDTQYF; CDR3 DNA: TGTGCCAGCTCACAGGCGACCGGGACAGGGGTCCGCTGGGATACGCAGTATTTT
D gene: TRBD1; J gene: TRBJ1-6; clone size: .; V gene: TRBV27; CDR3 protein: CASSLTGQGVGSPLHF; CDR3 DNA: TGTGCCAGCAGTTTAACGGGACAGGGTGTAGGTTCACCCCTCCACTTT
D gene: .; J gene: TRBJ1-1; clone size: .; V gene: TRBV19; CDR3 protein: CASSVGETEAFF; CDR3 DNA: TGTGCCAGTAGTGTGGGAGAGACTGAAGCTTTCTTT
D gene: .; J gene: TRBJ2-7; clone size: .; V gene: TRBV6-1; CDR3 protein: CASSEARSGFPAQYF; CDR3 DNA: TGTGCCAGCAGTGAAGCTCGTTCGGGTTTCCCTGCGCAGTACTTC
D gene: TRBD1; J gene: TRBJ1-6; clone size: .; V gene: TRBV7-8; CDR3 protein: CASSNLEKTGVNSPLHF; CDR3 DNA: TGTGCCAGCAGCAACTTAGAGAAGACAGGGGTCAATTCACCCCTCCACTTT
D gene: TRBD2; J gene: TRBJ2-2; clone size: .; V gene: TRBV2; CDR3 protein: CASSDRGGDGELFF; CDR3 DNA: TGTGCCAGCAGTGATCGGGGAGGGGACGGGGAGCTGTTTTTT
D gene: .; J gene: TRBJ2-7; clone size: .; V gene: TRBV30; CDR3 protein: CAWSVRTAPYEQYF; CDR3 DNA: TGTGCCTGGTCCGTCCGGACTGCCCCCTACGAGCAGTACTTC
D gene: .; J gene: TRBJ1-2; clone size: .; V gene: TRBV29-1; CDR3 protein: CSAYRESPYGYTF; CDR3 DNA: TGCAGCGCGTACAGGGAGTCTCCATATGGCTACACCTTC
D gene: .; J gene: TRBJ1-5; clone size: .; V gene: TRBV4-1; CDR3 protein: CASSQDREGWPQHF; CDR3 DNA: TGCGCCAGCAGCCAAGATCGGGAGGGGTGGCCCCAGCATTTT
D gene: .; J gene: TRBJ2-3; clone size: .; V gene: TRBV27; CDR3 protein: CASSEGASTDTQYF; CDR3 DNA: TGTGCCAGCAGTGAGGGTGCTAGCACAGATACGCAGTATTTT
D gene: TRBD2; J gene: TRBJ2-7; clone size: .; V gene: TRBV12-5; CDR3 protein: CASGLGGGSYEQYF; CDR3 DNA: TGTGCTAGTGGTTTGGGGGGGGGCTCCTACGAGCAGTACTTC
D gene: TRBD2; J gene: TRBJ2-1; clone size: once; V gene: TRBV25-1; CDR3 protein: CASRESSGRDEQFF; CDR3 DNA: TGTGCCAGCAGAGAATCTAGCGGGCGGGATGAGCAGTTCTTC
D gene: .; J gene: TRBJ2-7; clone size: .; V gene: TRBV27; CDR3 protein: CASSGGGRVEQYF; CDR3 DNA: TGTGCCAGCAGTGGGGGAGGTAGGGTCGAGCAGTACTTC
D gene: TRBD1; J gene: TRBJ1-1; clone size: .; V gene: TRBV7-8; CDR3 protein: CASSLHRDRAAVTEAFF; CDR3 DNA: TGTGCCAGCAGCTTGCACCGAGACAGGGCGGCGGTCACTGAAGCTTTCTTT
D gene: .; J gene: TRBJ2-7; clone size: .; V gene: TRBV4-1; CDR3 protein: CASSQDSEQPGLSYEQYF; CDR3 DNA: TGCGCCAGCAGCCAAGATAGCGAACAACCGGGATTATCCTACGAGCAGTACTTC
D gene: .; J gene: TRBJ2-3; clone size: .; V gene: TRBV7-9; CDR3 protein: CASSLGTVGTDTQYF; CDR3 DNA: TGTGCCAGCAGCTTAGGGACAGTTGGCACAGATACGCAGTATTTT
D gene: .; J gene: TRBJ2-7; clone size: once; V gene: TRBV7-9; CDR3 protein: CASSLSTGASSYEQYF; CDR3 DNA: TGTGCCAGCAGCTTAAGTACAGGAGCGTCCTCCTACGAGCAGTACTTC
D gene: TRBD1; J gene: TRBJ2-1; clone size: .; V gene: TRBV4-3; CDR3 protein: CASSLYSGGADEQFF; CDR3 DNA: TGCGCCAGCAGCCTGTACTCAGGGGGCGCGGATGAGCAGTTCTTC
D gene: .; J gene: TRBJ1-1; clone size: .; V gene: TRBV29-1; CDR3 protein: CSVEGITEAFF; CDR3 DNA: TGCAGCGTCGAAGGTATAACTGAAGCTTTCTTT
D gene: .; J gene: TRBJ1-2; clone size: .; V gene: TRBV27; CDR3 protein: CASSLTPNYGYTF; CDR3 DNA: TGTGCCAGCAGTCTTACACCAAACTATGGCTACACCTTC
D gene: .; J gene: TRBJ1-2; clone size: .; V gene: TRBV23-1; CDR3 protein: CASSQQQPIYGYTF; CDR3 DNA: TGCGCCAGCAGTCAACAACAGCCGATCTATGGCTACACCTTC
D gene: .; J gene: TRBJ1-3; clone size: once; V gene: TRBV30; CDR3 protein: CALDTAGNTIYF; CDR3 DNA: TGTGCCTTGGACACCGCTGGAAACACCATATATTTT
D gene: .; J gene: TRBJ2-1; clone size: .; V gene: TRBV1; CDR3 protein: CTSSQDSGDSHWNEQFF; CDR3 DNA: TGCACCAGCAGCCAAGATAGTGGGGACAGTCATTGGAATGAGCAGTTCTTC
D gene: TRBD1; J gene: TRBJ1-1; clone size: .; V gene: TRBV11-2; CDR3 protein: CASSYYGDRGTEAFF; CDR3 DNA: TGTGCCAGCAGCTATTATGGGGACAGGGGAACTGAAGCTTTCTTT
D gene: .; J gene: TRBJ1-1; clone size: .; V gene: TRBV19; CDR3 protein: CASSQGMYTEAFF; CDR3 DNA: TGTGCCAGTTCGCAGGGGATGTACACTGAAGCTTTCTTT
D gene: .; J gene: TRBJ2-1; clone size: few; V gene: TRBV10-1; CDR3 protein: CASSDPVYNEQFF; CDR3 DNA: TGCGCCAGCAGCGATCCGGTCTACAATGAGCAGTTCTTC
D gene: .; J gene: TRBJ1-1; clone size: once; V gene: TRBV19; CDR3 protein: CASTTNTEAFF; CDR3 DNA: TGTGCCAGTACCACTAACACTGAAGCTTTCTTT
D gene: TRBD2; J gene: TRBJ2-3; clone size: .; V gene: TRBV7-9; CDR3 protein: CASSTGLANTDTQYF; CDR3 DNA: TGTGCCAGCAGCACGGGACTAGCGAACACAGATACGCAGTATTTT
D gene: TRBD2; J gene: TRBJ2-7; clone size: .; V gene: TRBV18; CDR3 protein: CASSPIGGDGYEQYF; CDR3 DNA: TGTGCCAGCTCACCCATCGGGGGGGATGGCTACGAGCAGTACTTC
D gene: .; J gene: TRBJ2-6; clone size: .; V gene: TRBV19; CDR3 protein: CASLDLGGLTGANVLTF; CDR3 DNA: TGTGCCAGTCTGGACCTGGGAGGCTTGACTGGGGCCAACGTCCTGACTTTC
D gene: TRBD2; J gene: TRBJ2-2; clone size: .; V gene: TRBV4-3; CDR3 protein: CASSQPGLTNTGELFF; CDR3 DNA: TGCGCCAGCAGCCAACCGGGACTAACGAACACCGGGGAGCTGTTTTTT
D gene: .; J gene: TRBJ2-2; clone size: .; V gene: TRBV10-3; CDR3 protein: CAISEFRQENTGELFF; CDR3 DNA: TGTGCCATCAGTGAGTTCAGACAGGAGAACACCGGGGAGCTGTTTTTT
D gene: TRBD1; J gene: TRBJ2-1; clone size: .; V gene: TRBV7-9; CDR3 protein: CASSFSDRSGQFF; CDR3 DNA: TGTGCCAGCAGCTTCTCGGACAGGAGTGGGCAGTTCTTC
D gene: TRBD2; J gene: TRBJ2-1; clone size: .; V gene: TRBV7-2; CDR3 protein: CASGEYSEQFF; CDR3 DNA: TGTGCTAGCGGGGAGTACAGTGAGCAGTTCTTC
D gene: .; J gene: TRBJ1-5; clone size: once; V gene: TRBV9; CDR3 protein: CASSAHQHF; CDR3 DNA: TGTGCCAGCAGCGCCCACCAGCATTTT
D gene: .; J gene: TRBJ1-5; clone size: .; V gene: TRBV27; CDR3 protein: CASSFMSGNQPQHF; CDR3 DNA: TGTGCCAGCAGTTTTATGTCAGGGAATCAGCCCCAGCATTTT
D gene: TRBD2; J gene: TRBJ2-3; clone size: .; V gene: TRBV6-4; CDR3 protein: CASSDSTSSRDTQYF; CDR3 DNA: TGTGCCAGCAGTGACTCGACTAGCTCAAGAGATACGCAGTATTTT
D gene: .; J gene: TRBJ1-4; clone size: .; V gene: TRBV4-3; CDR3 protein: CASSDGQPATNEKLFF; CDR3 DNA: TGCGCCAGCAGTGACGGACAGCCGGCAACTAATGAAAAACTGTTTTTT
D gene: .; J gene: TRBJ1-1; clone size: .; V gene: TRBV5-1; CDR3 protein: CASSFGGEVGNTEAFF; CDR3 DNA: TGCGCCAGCAGCTTTGGGGGCGAAGTAGGGAACACTGAAGCTTTCTTT
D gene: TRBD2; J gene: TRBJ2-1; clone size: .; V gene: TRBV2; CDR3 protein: CASSESVSGGGYNEQFF; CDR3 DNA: TGTGCCAGCAGTGAATCAGTATCCGGCGGGGGGTATAATGAGCAGTTCTTC
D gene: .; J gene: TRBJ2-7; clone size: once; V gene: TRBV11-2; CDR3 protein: CASSFSQGTYGQYF; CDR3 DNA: TGTGCCAGCAGCTTCTCTCAGGGTACCTACGGGCAGTACTTC
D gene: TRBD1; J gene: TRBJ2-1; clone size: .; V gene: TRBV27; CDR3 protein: CASSLSIRTGGNEQFF; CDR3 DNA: TGTGCCAGCAGTTTATCAATTCGGACAGGGGGCAATGAGCAGTTCTTC